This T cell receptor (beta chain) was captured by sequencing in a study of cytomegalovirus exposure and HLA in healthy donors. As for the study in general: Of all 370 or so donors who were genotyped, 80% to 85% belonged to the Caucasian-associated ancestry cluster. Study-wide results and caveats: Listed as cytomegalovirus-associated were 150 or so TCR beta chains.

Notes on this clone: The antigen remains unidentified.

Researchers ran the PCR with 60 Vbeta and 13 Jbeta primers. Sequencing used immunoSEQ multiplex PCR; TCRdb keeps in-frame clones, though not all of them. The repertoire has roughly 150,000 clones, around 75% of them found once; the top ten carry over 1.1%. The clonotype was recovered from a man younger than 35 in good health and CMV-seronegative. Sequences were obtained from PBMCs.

The CDR3 DNA sequence: TGTGCCAGCAGCGCCGGACCGACAGGTCTTTCCTCCTACGAGCAGTACTTC. Translated: CASSAGPTGLSSYEQYF. This chain links TRBV28 with TRBJ2-7, with D tentatively TRBD1 (6 bases). The V end lost 6 bases, the J end lost 0 bases, and 21 bases lay between the germline ends. The germline gives CDR1 MDHEN, CDR2 SYDVKM. The CDR3 runs to 17 residues.